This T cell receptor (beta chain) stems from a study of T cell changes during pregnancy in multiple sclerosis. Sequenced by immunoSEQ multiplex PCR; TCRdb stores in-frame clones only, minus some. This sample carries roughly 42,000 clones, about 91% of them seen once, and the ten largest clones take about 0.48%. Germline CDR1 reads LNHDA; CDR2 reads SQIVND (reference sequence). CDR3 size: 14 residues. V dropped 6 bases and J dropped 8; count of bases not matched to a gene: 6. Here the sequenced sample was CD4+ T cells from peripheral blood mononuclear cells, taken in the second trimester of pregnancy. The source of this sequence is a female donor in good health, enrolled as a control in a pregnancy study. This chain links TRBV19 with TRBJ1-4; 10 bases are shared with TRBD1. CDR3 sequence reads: CASRRTGGGEKLFF. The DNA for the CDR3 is TGTGCCAGTAGGAGGACAGGGGGAGGAGAAAAACTGTTTTTT.